Listed below are T cell receptor beta chains from one sample, sequenced in a study of blood T cell repertoires in COVID-19. Repertoires were generated with immunoSEQ multiplex PCR, while TCRdb's copy carries only in-frame clones and drops some. The sample lists about 81,000 clones, approximately 87% occurring once. The sample consisted of peripheral blood. Receptors were obtained from a woman in her 70s with acute or convalescent COVID-19. Each CDR3 is given without its conserved first and last residue. The D gene is left open where the match is weak.

J gene: TRBJ2-1; V gene: TRBV19; D gene: TRBD2; CDR3 protein: ASSKLGPGTSAGTSYNEQF
J gene: TRBJ1-1; V gene: TRBV11-3; D gene: -; CDR3 protein: ASSFGGVLEAF
J gene: TRBJ1-2; V gene: TRBV5-6; D gene: -; CDR3 protein: ASSGRTGFKDYT
J gene: TRBJ1-5; V gene: TRBV25-1; D gene: TRBD1; CDR3 protein: ASSEAGGTYQPQH
J gene: TRBJ2-5; V gene: TRBV12-2; D gene: -; CDR3 protein: ASRLRPDQEETQY
J gene: TRBJ2-5; V gene: TRBV28; D gene: -; CDR3 protein: ASSRGSRPETQY
J gene: TRBJ1-2; V gene: TRBV6-2/TRBV6-3; D gene: -; CDR3 protein: ASSYSLTGEGYT
J gene: TRBJ2-1; V gene: TRBV29-1; D gene: TRBD2; CDR3 protein: SVEDGYVSGTDNEQF
J gene: TRBJ2-5; V gene: TRBV5-1; D gene: TRBD1; CDR3 protein: ASSAKRQGQETQY
J gene: TRBJ1-4; V gene: TRBV10-1; D gene: -; CDR3 protein: ASNQGGEKLF
J gene: TRBJ1-2; V gene: TRBV2; D gene: -; CDR3 protein: ASSGQSYGYT
J gene: TRBJ2-3; V gene: TRBV28; D gene: TRBD2; CDR3 protein: ASSGYTGGATDTQY
J gene: TRBJ2-1; V gene: TRBV28; D gene: -; CDR3 protein: ASPLGGSVSYNEQF
J gene: TRBJ2-1; V gene: TRBV11-2; D gene: TRBD2; CDR3 protein: ASSLVAGPSSYNEQF
J gene: TRBJ2-1; V gene: TRBV28; D gene: TRBD2; CDR3 protein: ASSLAGGFEQF
J gene: TRBJ1-2; V gene: TRBV6-6; D gene: -; CDR3 protein: ASNSAGLSYGYT
J gene: TRBJ2-3; V gene: TRBV7-6; D gene: -; CDR3 protein: ASSESAGWATDTQY
J gene: TRBJ2-2; V gene: TRBV4-3; D gene: TRBD2; CDR3 protein: ASSQKTSGPTGELF
J gene: TRBJ1-6; V gene: TRBV7-8; D gene: -; CDR3 protein: ASSLDPGGSFSPLH
J gene: TRBJ1-6; V gene: TRBV2; D gene: TRBD1; CDR3 protein: ASSGTGNSPLH
J gene: TRBJ2-1; V gene: TRBV27; D gene: TRBD2; CDR3 protein: ASKAGGGYNEQF
J gene: TRBJ1-1; V gene: TRBV2; D gene: TRBD1; CDR3 protein: ASIPDRDAEAF
J gene: TRBJ1-2; V gene: TRBV30; D gene: -; CDR3 protein: AWSVPGKDRGGYT
J gene: TRBJ2-2; V gene: TRBV29-1; D gene: -; CDR3 protein: SVEDPGNHQVGELF
J gene: TRBJ2-2; V gene: TRBV9; D gene: TRBD1; CDR3 protein: ASRTGGTGELF
J gene: TRBJ1-2; V gene: TRBV29-1; D gene: -; CDR3 protein: SVDPGEAYGYT